This T cell receptor beta chain was obtained from a study of tumor and adjacent non-tumor tissue in lung cancer. The overall study: Stage I to III disease affected roughly 10 men and roughly five women aged about 31 to 85.

In this sample, this clonotype turned up many times. This sample's RNA came from whole unsorted tissue. This non-tumor lung sample came from over 3 cm beyond the tumor edge. The library came from three nested PCR rounds adapted from ARM-PCR protocols. From the multiplex PCR reads, TCRdb called clonotypes with MiXCR, one entry per CDR3 protein. The repertoire has 75,000 to 95,000 distinct CDR3 sequences, under 80% of them found once; the top ten carry 20% to 25%. V shed 7 bases, J shed 3 bases, and the junction held 7 bases outside the gene matches. The CDR3 is 13 residues long. CDR1 and CDR2 from the germline V gene are SQVTM and ANQGSEA.

The genes are TRBV29-1 and TRBJ2-7; 9 positions match TRBD1. Sequencing was carried out using distant non-tumor lung tissue. The clonotype originates from a woman in her 50s with non-small cell lung cancer. The CDR3, as DNA: TGCAGCGCGATGGACAGGGGAGTCTACGAGCAGTACTTC. Translation: CSAMDRGVYEQYF.